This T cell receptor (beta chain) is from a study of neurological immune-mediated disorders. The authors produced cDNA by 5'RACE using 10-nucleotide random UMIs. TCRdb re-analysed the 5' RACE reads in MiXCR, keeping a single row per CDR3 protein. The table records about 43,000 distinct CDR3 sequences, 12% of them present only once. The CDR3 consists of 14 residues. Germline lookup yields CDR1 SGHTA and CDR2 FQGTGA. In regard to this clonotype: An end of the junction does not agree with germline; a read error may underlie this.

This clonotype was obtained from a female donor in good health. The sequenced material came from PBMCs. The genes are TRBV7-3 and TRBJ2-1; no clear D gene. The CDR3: CSSSRELNYNEQFF. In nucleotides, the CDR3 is TGTTCCAGCAGCCGAGAGCTAAACTACAATGAGCAGTTCTTC. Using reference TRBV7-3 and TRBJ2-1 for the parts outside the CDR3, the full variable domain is GAGVSQTPSNKVTEKGKYVELRCDPISGHTALYWYRQSLGQGPEFLIYFQGTGAADDSGLPNDRFFAVRPEGSVSTLKIQRTERGDSAVYLCSSSRELNYNEQFFGPGTRLTVL.